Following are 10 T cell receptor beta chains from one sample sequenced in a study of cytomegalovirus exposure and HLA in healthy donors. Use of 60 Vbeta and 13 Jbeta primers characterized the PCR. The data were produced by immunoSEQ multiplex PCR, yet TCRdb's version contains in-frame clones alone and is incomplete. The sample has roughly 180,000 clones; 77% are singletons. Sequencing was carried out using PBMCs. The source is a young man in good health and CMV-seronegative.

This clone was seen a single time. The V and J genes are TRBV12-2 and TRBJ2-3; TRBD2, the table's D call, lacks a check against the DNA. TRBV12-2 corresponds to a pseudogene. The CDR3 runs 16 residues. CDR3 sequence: CASRFGAGGSTDTQYF. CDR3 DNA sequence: TGTGCAAGTCGCTTCGGGGCGGGGGGTAGCACAGATACGCAGTATTTT.

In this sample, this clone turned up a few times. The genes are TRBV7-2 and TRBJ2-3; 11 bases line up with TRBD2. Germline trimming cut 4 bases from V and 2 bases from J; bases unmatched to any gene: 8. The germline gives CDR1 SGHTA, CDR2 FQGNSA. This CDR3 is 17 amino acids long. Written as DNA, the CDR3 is TGTGCCAGCAGCTCTCTACCGGGACTAGCGGCCACAGATACGCAGTATTTT. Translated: CASSSLPGLAATDTQYF.

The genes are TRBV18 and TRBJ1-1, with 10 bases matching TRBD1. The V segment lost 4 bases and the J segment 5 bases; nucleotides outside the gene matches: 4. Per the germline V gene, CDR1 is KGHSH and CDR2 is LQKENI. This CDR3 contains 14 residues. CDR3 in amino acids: CASSLTGGKTEAFF. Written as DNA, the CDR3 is TGTGCCAGCTCACTGACAGGGGGCAAAACTGAAGCTTTCTTT.

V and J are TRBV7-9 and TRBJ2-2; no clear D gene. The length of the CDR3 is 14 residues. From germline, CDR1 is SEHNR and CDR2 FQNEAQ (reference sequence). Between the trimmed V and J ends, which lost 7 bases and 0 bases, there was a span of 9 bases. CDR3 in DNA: TGTGCCAGCAAGCTTATACCGAACACCGGGGAGCTGTTTTTT. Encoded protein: CASKLIPNTGELFF. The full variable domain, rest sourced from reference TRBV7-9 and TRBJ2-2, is DTGVSQNPRHKITKRGQNVTFRCDPISEHNRLYWYRQTLGQGPEFLTYFQNEAQLEKSRLLSDRFSAERPKGSFSTLEIQRTEQGDSAMYLCASKLIPNTGELFFGEGSRLTVL.

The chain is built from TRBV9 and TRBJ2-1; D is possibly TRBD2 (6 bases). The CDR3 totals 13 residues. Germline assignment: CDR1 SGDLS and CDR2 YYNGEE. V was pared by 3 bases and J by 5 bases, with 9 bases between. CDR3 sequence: CASSGRENNEQFF. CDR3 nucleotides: TGTGCCAGCAGCGGGAGGGAGAACAATGAGCAGTTCTTC. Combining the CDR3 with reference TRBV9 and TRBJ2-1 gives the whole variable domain DSGVTQTPKHLITATGQRVTLRCSPRSGDLSVYWYQQSLDQGLQFLIQYYNGEERAKGNILERFSAQQFPDLHSELNLSSLELGDSALYFCASSGRENNEQFFGPGTRLTVL.

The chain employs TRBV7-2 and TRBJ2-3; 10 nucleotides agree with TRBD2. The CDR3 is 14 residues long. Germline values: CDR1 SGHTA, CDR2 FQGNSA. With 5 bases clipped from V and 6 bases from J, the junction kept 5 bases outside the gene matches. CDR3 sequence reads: CASSVSGGTDTQYF. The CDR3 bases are TGTGCCAGCAGCGTTAGCGGGGGGACCGATACGCAGTATTTT.

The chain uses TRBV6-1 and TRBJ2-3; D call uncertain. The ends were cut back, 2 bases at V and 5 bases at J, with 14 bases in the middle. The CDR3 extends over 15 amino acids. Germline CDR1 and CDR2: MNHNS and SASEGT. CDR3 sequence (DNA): TGTGCCAGCAGTGAATTCGAACTCGGTGGAGATACGCAGTATTTT. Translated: CASSEFELGGDTQYF.

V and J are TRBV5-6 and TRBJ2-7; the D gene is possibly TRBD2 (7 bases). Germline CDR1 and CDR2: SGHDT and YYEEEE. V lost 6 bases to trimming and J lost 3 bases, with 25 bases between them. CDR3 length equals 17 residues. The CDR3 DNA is TGTGCCAGCACCTTCGGGGGGCTCGGGTTACGGGGCTACGAGCAGTACTTC. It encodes CASTFGGLGLRGYEQYF. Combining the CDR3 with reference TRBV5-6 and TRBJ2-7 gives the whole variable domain DAGVTQSPTHLIKTRGQQVTLRCSPKSGHDTVSWYQQALGQGPQFIFQYYEEEERQRGNFPDRFSGHQFPNYSSELNVNALLLGDSALYLCASTFGGLGLRGYEQYFGPGTRLTVT.

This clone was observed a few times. The DNA of the CDR3 is TGTGCCAGCAGCGCGGGACTAGCGGAAGGGTGGGAGCTGTTTTTT. Translation gives CASSAGLAEGWELFF. The J gene is TRBJ2-2, the V gene TRBV9, with 11 nucleotides matching TRBD2. Germline values: CDR1 SGDLS, CDR2 YYNGEE. Losses at the gene ends were 3 bases for V and 9 bases for J; bases not matched to a gene: 7. This CDR3 is 15 amino acids long.

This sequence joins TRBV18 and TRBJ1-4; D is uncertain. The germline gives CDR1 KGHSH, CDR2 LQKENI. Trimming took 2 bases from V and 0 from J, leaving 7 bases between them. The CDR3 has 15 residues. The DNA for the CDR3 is TGTGCCAGCTCACCAATCCCTGCAACTAATGAAAAACTGTTTTTT. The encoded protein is CASSPIPATNEKLFF.